This entry describes one T cell receptor (beta chain). This clonotype has a handful of counts. Its cognate antigen has yet to be identified. No qualities accompany the bases; no much larger clone lies one base away. From the cysteine through the phenylalanine, the CDR3 covers 16 amino acids. The CDR3 DNA has 48 bases and is translated from base 1. CDR1 and CDR2 (DFQATT, SNEGSKA) derive from the germline V gene (reference sequence). Trimmed from V: 3 bases; trimmed from J: 0 bases; junction bases lacking a gene match: 6. The method was 5' RACE. Reads for this sample came from an Illumina HiSeq 2000. A universal primer binding site was introduced by template switching, and a unique molecular identifier was present in the final cDNA, enabling accurate counting of TCR cDNA molecules. Specific primers in the conserved constant-segment region were used to synthesize first-strand cDNA for TCR alpha and beta chains. To control for contamination, every cDNA library carried two barcodes: a SMART-Mk sample barcode plus Illumina barcodes. TruSeq adapter sequences and Illumina sample barcodes were added in two successive PCR steps. Sequencing of the TCR alpha and beta cDNA libraries was done on the Illumina HiSeq platform using custom primers. As for the original processing: MiGEC was used to process raw reads and extract unique molecular identifiers, and MiXCR was used to find CDR3 positions. For each individual, recombination models were inferred using an EM algorithm with the repgenHMM and IGoR tools. The tcR package in R was used for shared clonotype analysis, with sharing normalized by the product of cloneset sizes. Out-of-frame nonproductive sequences were analyzed to study raw recombination free of thymic and clonal selection effects. TCRdb applied fastp at Q25 and MiXCR to the public reads, then kept only in-frame beta chains. CDR3 protein sequences are deduplicated, and each keeps its most common genes and DNA. Here the V and J calls rest on TCRdb's processing, not on the authors' analysis. This sample is represented by 500,000 to 600,000 distinct CDR3 sequences; 20% to 25% of them were singletons. The top ten constitute roughly 0.91% of the sample.

This sample stems from a study of identical twins listed by TCRdb under 2016. Concerning the study at large: To test whether fetal clonotypes persist, the study used deep sequencing on TCR alpha and beta repertoires from monozygotic twins, unrelated adults of various ages, and cord blood. To rule out contamination, the twin experiments were replicated at different times with different library preparation protocols. The paper as a whole reports these results and caveats: Compared with coincidental sharing between unrelated individuals, an excess of low generation-probability sequences was observed among out-of-frame TCR alpha sequences shared between twins. In monozygotic twins, out-of-frame TCR alpha sharing was systematically underestimated by recombination models, although the models agreed with sharing between unrelated individuals. The excess sharing between twins in beta out-of-frame sequences was weaker because fewer shared sequences reduced the signal-to-noise ratio. Invariant T cells such as MAIT and iNKT could partly confound zero-insertion analyses, though diverse VJ usage argued against this for most clonotypes. Fewer insertions were carried by abundant cord blood beta clonotypes, a similar but weaker trend appeared in young adult naive repertoires, and no such trend appeared in memory repertoires. Because the same donors could not be followed over many years, conclusions were based on cross-sectional statistical analysis.

Every donor in the study was a healthy Caucasian. Three pairs of female monozygotic twins, all aged roughly 18 to 29 years, made up the twin cohort. Positive isolation kits from Invitrogen were used to isolate the CD4+ and CD8+ T cell populations. These data were also filed under a second study, of T cells expressing NK-cell markers. That second report states: TCR beta-chain repertoires were profiled in sorted CD3+CD56+NKG2C+, CD3+CD56+NKG2C- and CD3+CD56-NKG2C+ T-cell subsets from roughly eight donors. Most of the eight sequenced donors were HCMV-seropositive and one was HCMV-seronegative. In several experiments an anti-gammadeltaTCR antibody was added to restrict sorting to alphabetaTCR-expressing T cells. In several donors, the dominant CD3+CD56+NKG2C+ clonotypes were found to rank among the top 10 CD8+ clonotypes and to make up 1.0-7.0% of CD8+ T cells. Those dominant clonotypes were again the most abundant among CD3+CD56-NKG2C+ cells in a handful of donors, at roughly 25-65%. It remained unclear whether the expanded NKG2C-expressing T cell clones were specific for HCMV antigens. The eight sequenced donors were randomly selected healthy volunteers, three men and five women. HCMV serostatus was determined by detecting HCMV-specific IgG in serum with a commercial ELISA kit. Reads were demultiplexed and grouped by UMI with MIGEC, and clonotypes were assembled and quantified with MiTCR. To remove erroneous sequences, TCR cDNA sequences were retained only when supported by two or more reads. The tcR package was used for downstream repertoire analysis, with clonotypes matched between fractions based on CDR3 nucleotide sequence plus V segment. VDJmatch was used to annotate antigen specificity against VDJdb, with one amino acid substitution allowed in CDR3.

The sequenced material came from CD4+ T cells sorted from blood. This receptor chain uses TRBV20-1 and TRBJ2-2; the junction holds 8 bases that match TRBD2. The sequence came from a woman in her late teens or twenties in good health. The base sequence is TGCAGTGCTAGGGCTAATAGCGGGACGAACACCGGGGAGCTGTTTTTT. Its protein is CSARANSGTNTGELFF.